A single sample is the source of the 27 T cell receptor beta chains below, sequenced in a study of OX40 agonist ivuxolimab in advanced cancers. Sequencing was performed with immunoSEQ multiplex PCR; in TCRdb, only in-frame clones are kept and a portion is missing. The sample shows about 16,000 clones, almost 85% of them seen only once. The specimen was CD4+ or CD8+ T cells sorted from blood, collected in a trial of the OX40 agonist ivuxolimab. These receptor sequences come from an adult with an advanced solid tumor such as melanoma, head and neck, liver or kidney cancer.

The J gene is TRBJ2-3, the V gene TRBV9, with 7 bases matching TRBD2. CDR1 and CDR2 from the germline V gene are SGDLS and YYNGEE. This CDR3 comprises 12 residues. The V gene end was trimmed by 3 bases and the J gene end by 6 bases; junction bases not matched to a gene: 1. CDR3 region: CASSGEGDTQYF. The CDR3 coding sequence is TGTGCCAGCAGCGGGGAGGGGGATACGCAGTATTTT.

The chain uses TRBV28 and TRBJ2-7; TRBD2 might be the D (5 bases). This CDR3 has 13 residues. Germline V CDR1 and CDR2: MDHEN, SYDVKM. V lost 5 bases and J lost 7, with 15 bases in between. The CDR3 DNA sequence: TGTGCCAGCAGTCCGACCCTAGCAGGTGAGCAGTACTTC. It translates to CASSPTLAGEQYF.

The J gene is TRBJ2-6, the V gene TRBV5-1; 7 bases agree with TRBD2. The germline gives CDR1 SGHRS, CDR2 YFSETQ. Trimming at V came to 4 bases and at J to 0 bases, leaving 10 bases not matched to a gene. The CDR3 runs to 18 residues. CDR3 coding DNA: TGCGCCAGCAGCCTAACGCGGGGAGGGAACTCTGGGGCCAACGTCCTGACTTTC. Protein: CASSLTRGGNSGANVLTF.

The chain links TRBV5-4 to TRBJ1-6, with no clear D. Trimming took 3 bases from V and 6 from J, leaving 7 bases between them. Germline V gene lookup returns CDR1 SGHNT and CDR2 YYREEE (reference sequence). The CDR3 is 13 amino acids. In nucleotides, the CDR3 is TGTGCCAGCAGCTCGGAGGGTAATTCACCCCTCCACTTT. Translated: CASSSEGNSPLHF.

A remark on this clone: Its ends do not fully match the called genes, so a read error is possible. The rearrangement links TRBV7-3 to TRBJ2-3, with 9 positions matching TRBD2. This CDR3 has 16 amino acids. Germline V gene lookup returns CDR1 SGHTA and CDR2 FQGTGA. The CDR3 here is CASSPSSSGTVDTQYF. The CDR3 coding sequence is TGCGCCAGCAGCCCCTCCTCTAGCGGGACCGTAGATACGCAGTATTTT.

This clone was picked up a small number of times. The rearrangement uses TRBV28 and TRBJ2-7; 7 bases match TRBD2. The junction had 10 bases not matched to a gene; V was cut back by 4 bases and J by 1 base. CDR1 is MDHEN, CDR2 SYDVKM, per germline. The CDR3 runs 16 residues. The CDR3 spells CASSSNRLAASYEQYF. CDR3 DNA sequence: TGTGCCAGCAGTTCTAACCGACTAGCAGCTTCCTACGAGCAGTACTTC.

The V call is TRBV7-9, the J call TRBJ2-2; D is unclear. V dropped 5 bases and J dropped 3 bases, with 10 bases sitting between them. The CDR3 contains 14 residues. The germline V gene encodes CDR1 SEHNR and CDR2 FQNEAQ (reference sequence). This chain's CDR3 is CASSPTEYTGELFF. Written as DNA, the CDR3 is TGTGCCAGCAGCCCCACAGAGTACACCGGGGAGCTGTTTTTT.

V usage is TRBV7-3 and J usage is TRBJ2-7, with D hard to call. Germline V gene lookup returns CDR1 SGHTA and CDR2 FQGTGA. CDR3 size: 13 residues. V lost 0 bases, J lost 6 bases, and 9 bases lay in between. CDR3 sequence (DNA): TGTGCCAGCAGCTTAACCGGGTCGGGCGAGCAGTACTTC. Translated: CASSLTGSGEQYF.

This clone was detected only a few times. The chain has TRBV27 and TRBJ2-2, with 13 positions matching TRBD2. Trimming removed 8 bases from V and 6 bases from J; junction bases left unmatched: 3. The CDR3 is 14 amino acids. Per germline, CDR1 MNHEY and CDR2 SMNVEV (reference sequence). The DNA of the CDR3 is TGTGCCAGCGGAGGACTAGCGGGAGCCGGGGAGCTGTTTTTT. This encodes CASGGLAGAGELFF.

The rearrangement links TRBV6-5 to TRBJ1-1; D uncertain. Trimming pared 3 bases from V and 7 bases from J, leaving 6 bases between. The germline CDR1 and CDR2 sequences are MNHEY and SVGAGI. The CDR3 runs to 11 residues. The CDR3 is CASSYGNEAFF. The CDR3 DNA sequence: TGTGCCAGCAGTTATGGCAATGAAGCTTTCTTT.

V gene TRBV5-6 combines with J gene TRBJ1-2; 8 nucleotides line up with TRBD1. The CDR3 consists of 14 residues. Looked up from germline, CDR1 is SGHDT and CDR2 is YYEEEE. With 5 bases clipped from V and 8 bases from J, the junction kept 11 bases outside the gene matches. This chain's CDR3 is CASSYSDRAKGYTF. CDR3 bases: TGTGCCAGCAGTTATTCGGACAGGGCCAAAGGCTACACCTTC.

The chain has TRBV27 and TRBJ2-7, with TRBD1 matching over 8 bases. V dropped 6 bases and J dropped 2; count of bases not matched to a gene: 6. Germline loops: CDR1 MNHEY, CDR2 SMNVEV (reference sequence). The CDR3 extends over 14 amino acids. CDR3 protein: CASSPRDRPYEQYF. The CDR3 DNA reads as TGTGCCAGCAGCCCCCGGGACAGGCCCTACGAGCAGTACTTC.

The J gene is TRBJ1-1, the V gene TRBV9; D is unresolved. This CDR3 is built from 13 residues. CDR1 and CDR2 from the germline V gene are SGDLS and YYNGEE. V lost 7 bases, J lost 1 base, and 11 bases lay in between. The CDR3 loop reads CASSDETNTEAFF. In DNA, the CDR3 is TGTGCCAGCTCTGACGAAACGAACACTGAAGCTTTCTTT.

The J gene is TRBJ1-1, the V gene TRBV4-1; 9 nucleotides match TRBD1. The CDR3 is 16 residues long. The V gene's germline CDR1 is MGHRA and CDR2 YSYEKL. Trimming removed 0 bases from V and 1 base from J; junction bases left unmatched: 3. CDR3 nucleotide sequence: TGCGCCAGCAGCCAAGATAGGACAGGGGCGAACACTGAAGCTTTCTTT. It specifies CASSQDRTGANTEAFF.

The chain is built from TRBV11-2 and TRBJ2-1; tentative D call: TRBD2 (5 bases). Germline CDR1 is SGHAT and CDR2 is FQNNGV. Trimming cost V 3 bases and J 8 bases, with 17 bases left between them. The CDR3 consists of 15 residues. The CDR3 loop reads CASSFTGNDNDEQFF. In DNA form, the CDR3 reads TGTGCCAGCAGCTTTACGGGGAACGATAACGATGAGCAGTTCTTC. The full variable domain, its missing parts supplied by reference TRBV11-2 and TRBJ2-1, is EAGVAQSPRYKIIEKRQSVAFWCNPISGHATLYWYQQILGQGPKLLIQFQNNGVVDDSQLPKDRFSAERLKGVDSTLKIQPAKLEDSAVYLCASSFTGNDNDEQFFGPGTRLTVL.

This clone was picked up one time. V and J are TRBV7-9 and TRBJ2-2; 8 nucleotides agree with TRBD2. In germline, CDR1 is SEHNR, CDR2 FQNEAQ (reference sequence). The CDR3 loop spans 12 amino acids. The CDR3 bases are TGTGCAGCGGGGGCTGACACCGGGGAGCTGTTTTTT. Translated, it gives CAAGADTGELFF.

The V and J genes are TRBV25-1 and TRBJ2-7; maybe TRBD1 (6 bases). Germline V gives CDR1 MGHDK, CDR2 SYGVNS. The ends were cut back, 3 bases at V and 0 bases at J, with 18 bases in the middle. CDR3 length: 17 amino acids. This CDR3 reads CASSDPGMGASSYEQYF. The CDR3, as DNA: TGTGCCAGCAGTGACCCGGGTATGGGGGCCAGCTCCTACGAGCAGTACTTC.

The chain couples TRBV11-2 to TRBJ1-2, with D perhaps TRBD1 (6 bases). Trimming removed 0 bases at V and 4 bases at J, with 9 bases between. This CDR3 comprises 14 residues. Germline loops: CDR1 SGHAT, CDR2 FQNNGV. The CDR3 bases are TGTGCCAGCAGCTTAGATTTAGGGGGCTATGGCTACACCTTC. Translation gives CASSLDLGGYGYTF. Supplemented by reference TRBV11-2 and TRBJ1-2, the full variable domain reads EAGVAQSPRYKIIEKRQSVAFWCNPISGHATLYWYQQILGQGPKLLIQFQNNGVVDDSQLPKDRFSAERLKGVDSTLKIQPAKLEDSAVYLCASSLDLGGYGYTFGSGTRLTVV.

This clone was seen at least ten times. The V gene is TRBV6-6, the J gene TRBJ2-2; D is uncertain. Germline V lookup: CDR1 MNHNY, CDR2 SVGAGI (reference sequence). The CDR3 length is 15 residues. The V gene lost 5 bases and the J gene lost 5 bases, with 15 bases spanning the gap. The CDR3 DNA reads as TGTGCCAGCAGTCCAGAGGAGCTCTGGACCGGGGAGCTGTTTTTT. Protein: CASSPEELWTGELFF.

The chain carries TRBV5-1 and TRBJ2-2; 8 bases align to TRBD2. J lost 6 bases, V lost 0 bases, and 10 bases had no gene match. CDR1 is SGHRS, CDR2 YFSETQ, per germline. CDR3 size: 17 residues. In DNA, the CDR3 is TGCGCCAGCAGCTTGGTTGGTAGCGGGATTAATTCCGGGGAGCTGTTTTTT. It codes for CASSLVGSGINSGELFF.

This chain links TRBV4-3 with TRBJ2-7, with 12 positions matching TRBD1. V shed 7 bases and J 2 bases; nucleotides not matched to a gene: 6. The V gene's germline CDR1 is LGHNA and CDR2 YSLEER. This CDR3 comprises 15 residues. The CDR3 nucleotides are TGCGCCAGCACAGAGGGACAGGGGGCCGCCTACGAGCAGTACTTC. Its protein is CASTEGQGAAYEQYF.

The chain uses TRBV7-9 and TRBJ2-5; tentative D call: TRBD1 (6 bases). The V and J ends lost 5 bases and 4 bases respectively, with 20 bases between them. Germline V gives CDR1 SEHNR, CDR2 FQNEAQ (reference sequence). The length of the CDR3 is 16 residues. The CDR3 DNA reads TGTGCCAGCAGCAACCCCGACAGGCTCCAATCAGAGACCCAGTACTTC. Its translation: CASSNPDRLQSETQYF.

The CDR3 sequence is CASSYGGPEPEAFF. The CDR3 DNA is TGTGCCAGCAGTTACGGGGGGCCGGAGCCTGAAGCTTTCTTT. The genes are TRBV6-5 and TRBJ1-1; D possibly corresponds to TRBD1 (6 bases). Trimming removed 2 bases at V and 6 bases at J, with 13 bases between. The CDR3 totals 14 residues. Germline lookup yields CDR1 MNHEY and CDR2 SVGAGI.

This chain connects TRBV11-2 to TRBJ1-5, with TRBD1 as a possible D gene (5 bases). Deletions cut 1 base from V and 2 bases from J, with 15 bases between. From germline, CDR1 is SGHAT and CDR2 FQNNGV. The CDR3 totals 17 residues. CDR3 nucleotides: TGTGCCAGCAGCTTAGGGGTGGGGGGAACGGGCAATCAGCCCCAGCATTTT. It yields the protein CASSLGVGGTGNQPQHF.

In DNA form, the CDR3 reads TGCGCCAGCAGCCTGGCGGACAACTACGAGCAGTACTTC. Its protein product is CASSLADNYEQYF. The rearrangement joins TRBV5-1 to TRBJ2-7, with D perhaps matching TRBD1 (5 bases). Deletions cut 4 bases from V and 3 bases from J, with 11 bases between. The CDR3 is made up of 13 amino acids. Germline CDR1 reads SGHRS; CDR2 reads YFSETQ.

The chain combines TRBV19 with TRBJ2-1; 8 positions match TRBD2. V lost 2 bases, J lost 2 bases, and 2 bases stayed unmatched. This CDR3 region has 15 residues. Germline CDR1 LNHDA, CDR2 SQIVND (reference sequence). In DNA, the CDR3 is TGTGCCAGTAGTATAACTAGCGGCCCCTACAATGAGCAGTTCTTC. Its translation: CASSITSGPYNEQFF. The whole variable domain, remainder taken from reference TRBV19 and TRBJ2-1, is DGGITQSPKYLFRKEGQNVTLSCEQNLNHDAMYWYRQDPGQGLRLIYYSQIVNDFQKGDIAEGYSVSREKKESFPLTVTSAQKNPTAFYLCASSITSGPYNEQFFGPGTRLTVL.

The rearrangement joins TRBV7-9 to TRBJ1-4; no firm D call. CDR1 and CDR2 (germline): SEHNR, FQNEAQ (reference sequence). Between the trimmed V and J ends, which lost 5 bases and 8 bases, there was a span of 9 bases. The CDR3 consists of 12 residues. Here the CDR3 DNA reads TGTGCCAGCAGCGACCTCCAGGAAAAACTGTTTTTT. Amino acid sequence: CASSDLQEKLFF.